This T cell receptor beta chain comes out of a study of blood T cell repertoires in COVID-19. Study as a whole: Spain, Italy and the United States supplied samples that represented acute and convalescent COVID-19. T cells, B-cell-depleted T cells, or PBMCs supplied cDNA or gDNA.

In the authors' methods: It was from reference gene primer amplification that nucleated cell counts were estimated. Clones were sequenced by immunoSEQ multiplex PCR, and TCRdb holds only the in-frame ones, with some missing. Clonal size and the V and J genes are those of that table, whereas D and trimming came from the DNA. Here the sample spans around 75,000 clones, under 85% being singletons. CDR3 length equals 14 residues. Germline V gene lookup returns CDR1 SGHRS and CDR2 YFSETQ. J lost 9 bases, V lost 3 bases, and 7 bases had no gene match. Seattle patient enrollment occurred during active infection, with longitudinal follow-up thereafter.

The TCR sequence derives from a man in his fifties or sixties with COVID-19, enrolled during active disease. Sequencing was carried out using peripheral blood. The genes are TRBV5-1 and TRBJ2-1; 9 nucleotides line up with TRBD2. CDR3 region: CASSSGGGAIEQFF. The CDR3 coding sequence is TGCGCCAGCAGCTCTGGCGGGGGGGCCATTGAGCAGTTCTTC.